These 31 T cell receptor beta chains came from one sample sequenced in a study of beta chain features in type 1 diabetes. Reverse transcribing all isolated RNA meant expressed TCRB transcripts were sequenced. Using immunoSEQ multiplex PCR, the repertoire was profiled, and TCRdb retains in-frame clones only, with some absent. The sample includes about 130,000 clones, nearly 9.5% seen only once; the top ten take 0.6% to 0.85%. The sequenced sample consisted of central memory CD4+ T cells from blood. These receptors were obtained from a man in his late teens or twenties in good health.

The V and J genes are TRBV27 and TRBJ1-4; no clear D gene. Germline CDR1 is MNHEY and CDR2 is SMNVEV (reference sequence). V lost 0 bases and J 0 bases, leaving 5 bases between the germline ends. The CDR3 sequence is 15 residues long. CDR3 sequence: CASSLSAATNEKLFF. CDR3 DNA: TGTGCCAGCAGTTTATCGGCTGCAACTAATGAAAAACTGTTTTTT.

This clone has just a few counts. This chain uses TRBV11-2 with TRBJ1-2, with no clear D. The V end was cut by 0 bases, the J end by 8 bases, with 10 bases between. The CDR3 is 13 residues long. Germline loops: CDR1 SGHAT, CDR2 FQNNGV. DNA for the CDR3: TGTGCCAGCAGCTTAGATCGGGTCGGGGGCTACACCTTC. Amino acid sequence: CASSLDRVGGYTF.

The chain recombines TRBV18 with TRBJ1-4; 11 nucleotides match TRBD1. V lost 8 bases, J lost 8 bases, and 10 bases stayed unmatched. This CDR3 has 15 residues. Germline V gene sequence: CDR1 KGHSH, CDR2 LQKENI. As DNA, the CDR3 is TGTGCCAGCACCCAAAGGACAGGGGGCGCGGAAAAACTGTTTTTT. This codes for CASTQRTGGAEKLFF.

This clone was seen a handful of times. The CDR3 region has the DNA TGTGCCAGCTCACCTTTCCAGGGTACGCAAAACGAGCAGTACTTC. Protein product: CASSPFQGTQNEQYF. V usage is TRBV18 and J usage is TRBJ2-7; weak D call: TRBD1 (5 bases). Trimming left V 3 bases short and J 5 bases short, with 17 bases between. The CDR3 is 15 residues long. CDR1 and CDR2 (germline): KGHSH, LQKENI.

This chain uses TRBV5-1 with TRBJ2-3; possibly TRBD1 for D (6 bases). The CDR3 length is 14 residues. V lost 5 bases to trimming and J lost 0 bases, with 10 bases between them. CDR1 is SGHRS and CDR2 is YFSETQ in the germline V gene. The CDR3: CASRLGASTDTQYF. CDR3 DNA: TGCGCCAGCAGACTGGGGGCGAGCACAGATACGCAGTATTTT. Combining the CDR3 with reference TRBV5-1 and TRBJ2-3 gives the whole variable domain KAGVTQTPRYLIKTRGQQVTLSCSPISGHRSVSWYQQTPGQGLQFLFEYFSETQRNKGNFPGRFSGRQFSNSRSEMNVSTLELGDSALYLCASRLGASTDTQYFGPGTRLTVL.

This clone has more than one count but fewer than ten. The J gene is TRBJ2-3, the V gene TRBV4-3; tentative D call: TRBD2 (6 bases). The CDR3 extends over 16 amino acids. V dropped 4 bases and J dropped 4 bases, with 18 bases sitting between them. Germline V gene lookup returns CDR1 LGHNA and CDR2 YSLEER. Written as DNA, the CDR3 is TGCGCCAGCAGCCCAGGCGGAGGGAGGAGTCCAGATACGCAGTATTTT. The encoded protein is CASSPGGGRSPDTQYF.

V is TRBV25-1 and J is TRBJ2-5, with TRBD2 matching 7 bases. V lost 3 bases and J lost 7; bases outside the gene matches: 17. The germline gives CDR1 MGHDK, CDR2 SYGVNS. The CDR3 is 17 amino acids. The CDR3 DNA reads as TGTGCCAGCAGTGACCCCTCTAGCGGCCCCGCCCGGGGGACCCAGTACTTC. Translation: CASSDPSSGPARGTQYF. Variable domain in full (rest from reference TRBV25-1 and TRBJ2-5): EADIYQTPRYLVIGTGKKITLECSQTMGHDKMYWYQQDPGMELHLIHYSYGVNSTEKGDLSSESTVSRIRTEHFPLTLESARPSHTSQYLCASSDPSSGPARGTQYFGPGTRLLVL.

This clone was observed a few times. The chain combines TRBV9 with TRBJ2-5; TRBD1 is a possible D gene (6 bases). V gave up 3 bases and J gave up 2 bases, with 17 bases separating them. This CDR3 contains 16 residues. The germline V gene has CDR1 SGDLS and CDR2 YYNGEE. For the CDR3, the DNA is TGTGCCAGCAGCGCCGCCGCGACAGGCCAACAAGAGACCCAGTACTTC. Translating gives CASSAAATGQQETQYF.

CDR3 sequence reads: CASSPSQGARQLFF. The CDR3 DNA follows: TGTGCCAGCAGCCCCTCCCAGGGGGCGAGGCAACTGTTTTTT. This chain joins TRBV7-2 and TRBJ1-4, with 8 positions matching TRBD1. Unmatched junction bases numbered 11, after V lost 5 bases and J lost 12 bases. Germline V gives CDR1 SGHTA, CDR2 FQGNSA. The CDR3 loop spans 14 amino acids.

The J gene is TRBJ1-1, the V gene TRBV7-9; D is possibly TRBD1 (5 bases). The CDR3 runs to 14 residues. Trimming shortened V by 5 bases and J by 3 bases, and 13 bases separated the two germline ends. The germline V gene encodes CDR1 SEHNR and CDR2 FQNEAQ (reference sequence). Written as DNA, the CDR3 is TGTGCCAGCAGCCCCCCCTGGGGGGACACTGAAGCTTTCTTT. Its translation: CASSPPWGDTEAFF.

This clone was detected only a few times. CDR3 coding DNA: TGCAGCGTTGCCCCCGGACAGCCGGGAAACACCATATATTTT. It is translated as CSVAPGQPGNTIYF. This sequence joins TRBV29-1 and TRBJ1-3; weak D call: TRBD1 (6 bases). V shed 4 bases and J shed 4 bases, with 14 bases lying between them. The length of the CDR3 is 14 residues. Germline loops: CDR1 SQVTM, CDR2 ANQGSEA.

The chain employs TRBV30 and TRBJ1-5; tentatively, D is TRBD1 (5 bases). Germline assignment: CDR1 GTSNPN and CDR2 SVGIG (reference sequence). Trimming removed 0 bases from V and 3 bases from J, with 12 bases in between. This CDR3 has 15 residues. The CDR3 nucleotides are TGTGCCTGGAGTGTAGGGGCAGGTAACAATCAGCCCCAGCATTTT. This sequence encodes CAWSVGAGNNQPQHF.

The chain has TRBV19 and TRBJ1-5; D perhaps matches TRBD1 (6 bases). The V gene lost 6 bases and the J gene lost 5 bases, with 11 bases spanning the gap. This CDR3 contains 13 residues. Germline CDR1 is LNHDA and CDR2 is SQIVND (reference sequence). The CDR3 sequence: CASRDNRDQPQHF. Here the CDR3 DNA reads TGTGCCAGTAGGGATAACAGGGATCAGCCCCAGCATTTT.

The chain uses TRBV19 and TRBJ2-6; D gene uncertain. CDR3 size: 15 residues. V was pared by 5 bases and J by 0 bases, with 8 bases between. The V gene's germline CDR1 is LNHDA and CDR2 SQIVND (reference sequence). As DNA, the CDR3 is TGTGCCAGTAGTCCAAGGAGCTCTGGGGCCAACGTCCTGACTTTC. This encodes CASSPRSSGANVLTF.

This clone occurred a few times. The gene calls are TRBV18 and TRBJ1-1, with 8 nucleotides matching TRBD1. The CDR3 sequence is 14 residues long. Trimming at V came to 3 bases and at J to 3 bases, leaving 3 bases not matched to a gene. Germline CDR1 is KGHSH and CDR2 is LQKENI. Here the CDR3 reads CASSPDREYTEAFF. CDR3 DNA sequence: TGTGCCAGCTCACCGGACAGGGAATACACTGAAGCTTTCTTT.

The chain couples TRBV7-9 to TRBJ2-1; D gene uncertain. The CDR3 contains 12 residues. Germline lookup yields CDR1 SEHNR and CDR2 FQNEAQ (reference sequence). The V end lost 4 bases, the J end lost 14 bases, and 15 bases lay between the germline ends. In nucleotides, the CDR3 is TGTGCCAGCAGCTCTTCAGCCTTGAGGAAGTTCTTC. This encodes CASSSSALRKFF.

CDR3 sequence: CAWSLDSNNSPLHF. The CDR3 DNA reads as TGTGCCTGGTCCTTAGACAGCAATAATTCACCCCTCCACTTT. The chain uses TRBV30 and TRBJ1-6; TRBD1 might be the D (5 bases). Trimming shortened V by 5 bases and J by 5 bases, and 13 bases separated the two germline ends. The CDR3 covers 14 residues. Germline CDR1 is GTSNPN and CDR2 is SVGIG (reference sequence).

This clone has only a few counts. This chain links TRBV10-3 with TRBJ1-2; 8 nucleotides line up with TRBD1. Germline loops: CDR1 ENHRY, CDR2 SYGVKD. V lost 8 bases to trimming and J lost 3 bases; unmatched junction nucleotides: 14. This CDR3 spans 16 amino acids. Here the CDR3 reads CAIPGGQGAMDYGYTF. CDR3 nucleotide sequence: TGTGCCATCCCAGGCGGCCAGGGGGCCATGGACTATGGCTACACCTTC.

This clone was picked up a small number of times. This rearrangement joins TRBV5-6 to TRBJ1-2; no reliable D call. V lost 6 bases and J lost 0, with 12 bases in between. The CDR3 runs 14 residues. Germline V gives CDR1 SGHDT, CDR2 YYEEEE. The CDR3 bases are TGTGCCAGCACCCGGAGGATCACTAACTATGGCTACACCTTC. This encodes CASTRRITNYGYTF. The whole variable domain, filled in from reference TRBV5-6 and TRBJ1-2, reads DAGVTQSPTHLIKTRGQQVTLRCSPKSGHDTVSWYQQALGQGPQFIFQYYEEEERQRGNFPDRFSGHQFPNYSSELNVNALLLGDSALYLCASTRRITNYGYTFGSGTRLTVV.

This clone occurred a few times. V usage is TRBV9 and J usage is TRBJ1-6; a possible D gene is TRBD1 (6 bases). The CDR3 is 13 amino acids. The V end lost 9 bases, the J end lost 7 bases, and 14 bases lay between the germline ends. Germline V gene data show CDR1 as SGDLS and CDR2 as YYNGEE. The CDR3 protein is CAIPGTRNSPLHF. CDR3 in DNA: TGTGCCATCCCCGGGACAAGGAATTCACCCCTCCACTTT. The variable domain in full, completed from reference TRBV9 and TRBJ1-6, reads DSGVTQTPKHLITATGQRVTLRCSPRSGDLSVYWYQQSLDQGLQFLIQYYNGEERAKGNILERFSAQQFPDLHSELNLSSLELGDSALYFCAIPGTRNSPLHFGNGTRLTVT.

The chain is built from TRBV11-1 and TRBJ2-5; tentatively, D is TRBD2 (7 bases). Germline-derived CDR1 and CDR2 are SGHAT and FQDESV (reference sequence). The V and J ends lost 4 bases and 4 bases respectively, with 13 bases between them. The CDR3 is 14 residues long. CDR3 protein: CASSSPGGPETQYF. DNA for the CDR3: TGTGCCAGCAGCTCCCCGGGGGGCCCAGAGACCCAGTACTTC.

The gene calls are TRBV4-1 and TRBJ2-6, with D possibly TRBD2 on 5 matching bases. There are 15 residues in the CDR3. The V end was cut by 4 bases, the J end by 2 bases, with 9 bases between. Per the germline V gene, CDR1 is MGHRA and CDR2 is YSYEKL. CDR3 protein: CASSPGLTGANVLTF. The CDR3 DNA sequence: TGCGCCAGCAGCCCCGGACTGACTGGGGCCAACGTCCTGACTTTC.

The table lists this clone with a few counts. The gene calls are TRBV13 and TRBJ1-2; 8 positions agree with TRBD1. Looked up from germline, CDR1 is PRHDT and CDR2 is FYEKMQ (reference sequence). The V segment lost 4 bases and the J segment 6 bases; nucleotides outside the gene matches: 7. There are 14 residues in the CDR3. CDR3 nucleotide sequence: TGTGCCAGCAGCTCCTGGACAGGGACCCATGGCTACACCTTC. Protein: CASSSWTGTHGYTF.

This clone was seen ten or more times. CDR3 sequence (DNA): TGTGCCAGCAGCCTCAGACTAGCGGGGGAGCAAGAGACCCAGTACTTC. Amino acids: CASSLRLAGEQETQYF. This rearrangement joins TRBV7-8 to TRBJ2-5; 12 bases match TRBD2. The CDR3 is 16 residues long. CDR1 and CDR2 (germline): SGHVS, FQNEAQ. J was trimmed by 2 bases and V by 5 bases; bases with no gene match: 6.

This clone was detected only a few times. V usage is TRBV7-2 and J usage is TRBJ2-2; TRBD2 might be the D (6 bases). V gave up 5 bases and J gave up 5 bases, with 9 bases separating them. Germline CDR1 SGHTA, CDR2 FQGNSA. The CDR3 extends over 13 amino acids. CDR3 nucleotide sequence: TGTGCCAGCAGCATCGGGGGAACCGGGGAGCTGTTTTTT. Protein: CASSIGGTGELFF.

This clone was seen a few times. This chain links TRBV19 with TRBJ1-5; 10 bases match TRBD1. This CDR3 comprises 14 residues. J lost 7 bases, V lost 6 bases, and 6 bases had no gene match. Germline V gene lookup returns CDR1 LNHDA and CDR2 SQIVND (reference sequence). CDR3 in DNA: TGTGCCAGTAGGTGGACAGGGGGGAGACAGCCCCAGCATTTT. This translates into CASRWTGGRQPQHF.

The V gene is TRBV6-6, the J gene TRBJ2-7, with D unresolved. This CDR3 comprises 15 residues. The germline gives CDR1 MNHNY, CDR2 SVGAGI (reference sequence). V was cut by 2 bases and J by 0 bases, with 11 bases left in between. CDR3 region: CASSYESSSSYEQYF. The CDR3 bases are TGTGCCAGCAGTTACGAGAGTTCAAGCTCCTACGAGCAGTACTTC.

The chain carries TRBV4-1 and TRBJ1-4; D is unclear. This CDR3 has 16 residues. From germline, CDR1 is MGHRA and CDR2 YSYEKL. The V end lost 2 bases, the J end lost 6 bases, and 16 bases lay between the germline ends. In nucleotides, the CDR3 is TGCGCCAGCAGCCAAACACAACAGACGGTGGATGAAAAACTGTTTTTT. Its protein product is CASSQTQQTVDEKLFF.

This rearrangement joins TRBV5-4 to TRBJ1-6; D is possibly TRBD1 (5 bases). This CDR3 is built from 16 residues. Germline CDR1 is SGHNT and CDR2 is YYREEE (reference sequence). Trimming took off 3 bases at V and 0 bases at J, with 10 bases between the two ends. CDR3 residues: CASSWGESSYNSPLHF. In nucleotides, the CDR3 is TGTGCCAGCAGCTGGGGGGAGAGCTCCTATAATTCACCCCTCCACTTT.

In this sample, this clone turned up a few times. Other DNA sequences in this specimen translate into the identical CDR3. The chain carries TRBV5-4 and TRBJ2-3; D may be TRBD1 (5 bases). Germline assignment: CDR1 SGHNT and CDR2 YYREEE (reference sequence). V was trimmed by 1 base and J by 2 bases, leaving 11 bases between them. This CDR3 is 15 amino acids long. This CDR3 is CASSLRAGITDTQYF. The CDR3, as DNA: TGTGCCAGCAGCTTGAGGGCAGGGATCACAGATACGCAGTATTTT.

In DNA form, the CDR3 reads TGTGCCATCAATTCCCCCGGGGGGGGAAAAGAGACCCAGTACTTC. Amino acids: CAINSPGGGKETQYF. V and J are TRBV10-3 and TRBJ2-5; 8 bases align to TRBD2. The CDR3 extends over 15 amino acids. Germline CDR1 and CDR2: ENHRY and SYGVKD. V shed 7 bases and J 3 bases; nucleotides not matched to a gene: 10.